The present TCR beta chain was sequenced within a study of T cells in Graves' hyperthyroidism and ophthalmopathy (dated by TCRdb to the late 2010s). Notes on the research overall: Peripheral blood was sampled at the time of initial diagnosis, prior to any treatment. According to the paper, TCR Vbeta CDR3 sequencing was carried out on over 130 peripheral blood samples, which came from approximately 43 ophthalmopathy, about 75 hyperthyroidism and about 17 progressor patients. Whether ophthalmopathy could be predicted prospectively was tested in an independent validation cohort made up of 18 to 20 hyperthyroidism patients plus 17 patients who later progressed to ophthalmopathy. After blood sampling, hyperthyroidism patients were treated with methimazole at a starting dose of 30 mg daily, and ophthalmopathy patients were treated with high-dose intravenous methylprednisolone. The study also compared thyroid tissue and blood T-cell repertoires from more than 5 Graves' hyperthyroidism patients. The approximately 97 discovery patients were randomly divided into training and test sets at a 7:3 ratio. A discovery cohort of approximately 100 patients, roughly 40 with Graves' ophthalmopathy and more than 55 with stable Graves' hyperthyroidism, was used to find distinguishing TCR V-J signatures.

Overall study results and their limits: In validation, progression to ophthalmopathy was predicted by the model with around 70% sensitivity and just over 72% specificity, a median of roughly six months before onset. Most expanded thyroid clonotypes (frequency above 0.001) were also found in blood, which suggests that blood repertoires may mirror thyroid immune responses. Sample size was not statistically predetermined, and blinding of investigators to group allocation was not performed. A 13 V-J signature model separated ophthalmopathy from stable hyperthyroidism, with about 88% sensitivity and just under 84% specificity in cross-validation and 80%/75% in testing.

The TCR beta CDR3 regions were amplified from the RNA transcripts. The TCR CDR3 was subjected to a first round of RT-PCR using the HTBI primer set and the Qiagen OneStep RT-PCR kit. Libraries were constructed in a second round of multiplex PCR, after which size selection and purification were performed. Paired-end sequencing of the libraries was performed with 100 bp reads on an Illumina HiSeq2000. Concerning the study's data processing: Raw data were processed with SOAPnuke, discarding reads with adapters, uncalled bases, mean Phred below 15, or no exact constant-primer or identifier match. High-quality paired reads were merged with COPE v1.2.5, and unique nucleotide sequences were defined as clonotypes. MiTCR v1.1 was used to align the clonotypes against IMGT TRBV, TRBD and TRBJ reference segments. Analysis was restricted to V-J combinations with a frequency above 0.0001, which covered 99.2% of repertoires. The TCS score was defined as the ratio of F50 (clonal expansion) to E x V (chaos), calculated using BLOSUM62-based TCRdist between CDR3 peptides within each V-J. Welch's t-statistics and random forest reduced some 510 V-J features to 13, which were used in a naive Bayes classifier (R e1071). TCRdb reanalyzed the raw reads on its own, using fastp at Q25 for trimming and MiXCR for clone calling, and kept in-frame beta chains. Rows merge per CDR3 protein into single entries with the most common DNA and genes. V and J calls and clone size were set by TCRdb, not the authors. Counted in this sample were 410,000 or so distinct CDR3 sequences; under 15% of them appeared once. The top ten clones comprise about 13% of the sample.

From the cysteine through the phenylalanine, the CDR3 covers 14 amino acids. The DNA shown is the 42-base CDR3, in frame from base 1. The CDR1 and CDR2 encoded by the germline V gene are SNHLY and FYNNEI. V loses 6 bases, J loses 3 bases, and the germline ends lie 14 bases apart. This clonotype was observed many times. Its antigen specificity is not known. No base quality information exists; no much larger clone differs at one position. In the ophthalmopathy patients, disease was moderately to severely active, with a Clinical Activity Score of 3 or more, a NOSPECS grade of 4 or more, and a duration of less than 3 months. The study excluded patients with uncontrolled infections, other autoimmune diseases, pregnancy or lactation. Diagnoses were established on the basis of clinical symptoms, serum thyroxine and TRAb, thyroid ultrasound, and orbital computed tomography. Ficoll-Paque density gradient centrifugation was used to isolate PBMCs from 8.5 to 10 ml of fresh peripheral blood. Trizol reagent was used to extract total RNA, and RNA quality was then checked on an Agilent 2100 Bioanalyzer.

The sample comprised blood. The V and J segments used are TRBV2 and TRBJ1-1, with the identity of the D gene unclear. The source of this sequence is a man aged 18 to 35 with Graves' ophthalmopathy. The base sequence is TGTGCCAGCAGCCGCATTGACGGGTACACTGAAGCTTTCTTT. The resulting protein is CASSRIDGYTEAFF.